These T cell receptor beta chains were read from a single sample in a study of regulatory T cells in long-lasting Graves disease. A single record per CDR3 protein comes from TCRdb applying MiXCR to the multiplex PCR reads. Of 400,000 to 500,000 distinct CDR3 sequences detected, 16% appear once; the ten largest clones hold about 25%. These data were likewise used in another study, on T cells in Graves' hyperthyroidism and ophthalmopathy.

Specimen: peripheral blood mononuclear cells (PBMCs), collected at new diagnosis, from a patient treated with antithyroid drugs. The receptors derive from a woman in her late teens or twenties with Graves disease. CDR3s include the opening cysteine and the closing phenylalanine or tryptophan. Fields, in order: clone size, V gene, J gene, CDR3 length, CDR3 protein. The size entry is marked missing in some rows and otherwise reads once, few, many or a size class.

abundance: many; v_gene: TRBV5-6; j_gene: TRBJ1-1; len: 17; CDR3aa: CASSLLRQGDWGTEAFF
abundance: many; v_gene: TRBV24-1; j_gene: TRBJ2-1; len: 15; CDR3aa: CATSDISGKYNEQFF
abundance: -; v_gene: TRBV29-1; j_gene: TRBJ2-7; len: 14; CDR3aa: CSVGAGGQFHEQYF
abundance: many; v_gene: TRBV20-1; j_gene: TRBJ2-5; len: 11; CDR3aa: CSAPRLETQYF
abundance: many; v_gene: TRBV2; j_gene: TRBJ2-2; len: 13; CDR3aa: CASSDRDTGELFF
abundance: many; v_gene: TRBV5-1; j_gene: TRBJ1-1; len: 14; CDR3aa: CASSFGGLNTEAFF
abundance: -; v_gene: TRBV19; j_gene: TRBJ2-5; len: 14; CDR3aa: CASSSAGGTETQYF
abundance: many; v_gene: TRBV6-5; j_gene: TRBJ2-3; len: 15; CDR3aa: CASSYRAGPRDTQYF
abundance: -; v_gene: TRBV7-7; j_gene: TRBJ2-5; len: 16; CDR3aa: CASSLAEDTYQETQYF
abundance: many; v_gene: TRBV12-3/TRBV12-4; j_gene: TRBJ2-7; len: 14; CDR3aa: CASNLLAGASEQYF
abundance: few; v_gene: TRBV29-1; j_gene: TRBJ1-1; len: 15; CDR3aa: CSVDAAGQGKTEAFF
abundance: -; v_gene: TRBV7-2; j_gene: TRBJ2-7; len: 15; CDR3aa: CASSPRLAETYEQYF
abundance: many; v_gene: TRBV18; j_gene: TRBJ1-6; len: 14; CDR3aa: CASSRTGDNSPLHF
abundance: many; v_gene: TRBV3-1; j_gene: TRBJ1-1; len: 13; CDR3aa: CASSQVYRGEAFF
abundance: -; v_gene: TRBV3-1; j_gene: TRBJ1-2; len: 14; CDR3aa: CASSQEDGGDGYTF
abundance: -; v_gene: TRBV30; j_gene: TRBJ1-1; len: 14; CDR3aa: CAWTPGGGEMEAFF
abundance: few; v_gene: TRBV7-9; j_gene: TRBJ2-5; len: 17; CDR3aa: CASSLPPGTSVKETQYF
abundance: many; v_gene: TRBV7-3; j_gene: TRBJ1-1; len: 14; CDR3aa: CASSLSRLDTEAFF